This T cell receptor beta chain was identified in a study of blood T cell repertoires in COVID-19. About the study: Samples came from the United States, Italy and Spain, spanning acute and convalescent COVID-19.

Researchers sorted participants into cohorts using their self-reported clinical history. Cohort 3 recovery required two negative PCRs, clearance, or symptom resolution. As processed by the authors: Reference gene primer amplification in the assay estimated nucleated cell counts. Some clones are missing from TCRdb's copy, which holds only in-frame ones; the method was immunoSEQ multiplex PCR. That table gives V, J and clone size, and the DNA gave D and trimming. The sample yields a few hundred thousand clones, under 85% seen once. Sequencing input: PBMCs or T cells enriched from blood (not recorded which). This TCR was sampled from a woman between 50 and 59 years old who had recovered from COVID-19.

CDR3 sequence (DNA): TGTGCCAGTAGTACTGGACTAGCGGGAGGGCCTGTCAATGAGCAGTTCTTC. Translating gives CASSTGLAGGPVNEQFF. The chain couples TRBV19 to TRBJ2-1; the match to TRBD2 covers 15 bases. V trimming: 4 bases; J trimming: 6 bases; junction bases outside the gene matches: 7. This CDR3 region has 17 residues. Germline CDR1 and CDR2: LNHDA and SQIVND (reference sequence).